The sequence of this T cell receptor beta chain was determined in a study of cytomegalovirus exposure and HLA in healthy donors. In the PCR, 60 Vbeta and 13 Jbeta primers were used. This table comes from immunoSEQ multiplex PCR, and its TCRdb copy is limited to in-frame clones, with some not included. The table shows around 130,000 clones, with roughly four fifths occurring only once. Germline values: CDR1 SEHNR, CDR2 FQNEAQ (reference sequence). Losses at the gene ends were 11 bases for V and 3 bases for J; bases not matched to a gene: 20. The CDR3 is 17 amino acids. The sequenced sample was PBMCs. The chain carries TRBV7-9 and TRBJ1-2, with 8 bases fitting TRBD1. The source is a woman in her fifties or sixties in good health and CMV-seronegative. CDR3 amino acids: CALEGQGAGPKYYGYTF. CDR3 coding DNA: TGTGCCTTAGAAGGACAGGGAGCGGGCCCCAAATACTATGGCTACACCTTC.